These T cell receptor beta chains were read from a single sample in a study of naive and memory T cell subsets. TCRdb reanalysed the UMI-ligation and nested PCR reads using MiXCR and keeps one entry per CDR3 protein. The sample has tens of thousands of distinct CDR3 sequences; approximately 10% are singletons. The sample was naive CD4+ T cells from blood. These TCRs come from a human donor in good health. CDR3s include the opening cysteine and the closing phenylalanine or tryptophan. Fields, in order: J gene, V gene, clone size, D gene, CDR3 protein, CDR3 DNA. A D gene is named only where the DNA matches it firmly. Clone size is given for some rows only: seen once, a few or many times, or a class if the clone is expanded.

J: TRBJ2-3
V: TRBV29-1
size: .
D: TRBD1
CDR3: CSVDRTGIGTDTQYF
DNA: TGCAGCGTTGACCGGACAGGGATCGGCACAGATACGCAGTATTTT

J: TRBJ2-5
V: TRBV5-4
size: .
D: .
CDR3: CASSLKGGRETQYF
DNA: TGTGCCAGCAGCTTGAAAGGGGGGCGAGAGACCCAGTACTTC

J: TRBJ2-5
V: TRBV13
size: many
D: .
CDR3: CASSLRRLQETQYF
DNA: TGTGCCAGCAGCTTAAGGCGATTACAAGAGACCCAGTACTTC

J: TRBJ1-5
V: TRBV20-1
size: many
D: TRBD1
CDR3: CSARGDRGTNQPQHF
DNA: TGCAGTGCTAGGGGGGACAGGGGTACCAATCAGCCCCAGCATTTT

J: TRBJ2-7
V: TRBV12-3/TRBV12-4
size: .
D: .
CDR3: CASREGPYDEQYF
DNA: TGTGCCAGCAGGGAGGGACCGTATGACGAGCAGTACTTC

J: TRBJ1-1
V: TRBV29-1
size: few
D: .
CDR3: CSVAVRKLNTEAFF
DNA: TGCAGCGTTGCTGTCAGAAAATTGAACACTGAAGCTTTCTTT

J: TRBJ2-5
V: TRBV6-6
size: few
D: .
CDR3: CASSRSTVQETQYF
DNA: TGTGCCAGCAGCCGCTCGACAGTTCAAGAGACCCAGTACTTC

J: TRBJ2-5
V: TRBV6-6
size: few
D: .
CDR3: CASSWKTSTETQYF
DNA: TGTGCCAGCAGTTGGAAGACTAGTACAGAGACCCAGTACTTC

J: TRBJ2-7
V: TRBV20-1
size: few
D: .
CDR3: CSAREGNYEQYF
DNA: TGCAGTGCTAGAGAGGGCAACTACGAGCAGTACTTC

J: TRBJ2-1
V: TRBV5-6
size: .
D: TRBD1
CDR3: CASIGRDRGYNEQFF
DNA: TGTGCCAGCATCGGGCGAGACAGGGGATACAATGAGCAGTTCTTC

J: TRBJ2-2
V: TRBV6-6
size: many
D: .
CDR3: CASSRTTGELFF
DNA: TGTGCCAGCAGCCGAACCACCGGGGAGCTGTTTTTT

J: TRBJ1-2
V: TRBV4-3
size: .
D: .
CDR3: CASSQGRQEYGYTF
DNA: TGCGCCAGCAGCCAAGGGCGTCAGGAATATGGCTACACCTTC

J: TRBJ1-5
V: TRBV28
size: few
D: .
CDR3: CASSKDIDNQPQHF
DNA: TGTGCCAGCAGCAAGGACATAGACAATCAGCCCCAGCATTTT

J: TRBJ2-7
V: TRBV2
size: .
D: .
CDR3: CASSEVKLQYF
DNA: TGTGCCAGCAGTGAGGTAAAGCTGCAGTACTTC

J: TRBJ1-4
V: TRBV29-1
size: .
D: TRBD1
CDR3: CSVEEQGVEKLFF
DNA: TGCAGCGTTGAAGAACAGGGGGTCGAAAAACTGTTTTTT

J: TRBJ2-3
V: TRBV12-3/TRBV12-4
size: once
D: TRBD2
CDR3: CASSQTSSATQYF
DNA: TGTGCCAGCAGCCAGACTAGCTCGGCTACGCAGTATTTT

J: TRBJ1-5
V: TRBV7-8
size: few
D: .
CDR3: CASSFVGRGGSNQPQHF
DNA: TGTGCCAGCAGCTTCGTCGGGCGTGGGGGGAGCAATCAGCCCCAGCATTTT

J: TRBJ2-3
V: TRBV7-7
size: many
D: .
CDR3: CASSLSTVGTDTQYF
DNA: TGTGCCAGCAGCTTAAGTACAGTTGGCACAGATACGCAGTATTTT

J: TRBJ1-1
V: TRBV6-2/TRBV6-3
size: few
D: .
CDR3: CASELDSLNTEAFF
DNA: TGTGCCAGCGAATTGGACAGCCTGAACACTGAAGCTTTCTTT

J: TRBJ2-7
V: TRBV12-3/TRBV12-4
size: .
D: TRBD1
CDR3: CASSSPNRQGYEQYF
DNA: TGTGCCAGCAGTTCGCCGAATCGACAGGGCTACGAGCAGTACTTC

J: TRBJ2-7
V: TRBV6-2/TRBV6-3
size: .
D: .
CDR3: CATHLRNEQYF
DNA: TGTGCCACACACTTGAGGAACGAGCAGTACTTC

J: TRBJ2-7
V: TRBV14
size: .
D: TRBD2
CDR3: CASSSTGGILYEQYF
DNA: TGTGCCAGCAGCTCTACGGGGGGAATCCTATACGAGCAGTACTTC

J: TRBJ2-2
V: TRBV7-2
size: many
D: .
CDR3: CASSLAGADTGELFF
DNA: TGTGCCAGCAGCTTAGCGGGAGCGGACACCGGGGAGCTGTTTTTT

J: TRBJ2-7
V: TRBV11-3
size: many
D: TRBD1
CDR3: CASSLTGTGGFSEQYF
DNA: TGTGCCAGCAGCTTGACCGGGACAGGGGGATTCTCCGAGCAGTACTTC

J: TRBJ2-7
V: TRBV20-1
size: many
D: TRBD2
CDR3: CSAISGRRSYEQYF
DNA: TGCAGTGCTATCAGCGGGAGGAGGTCCTACGAGCAGTACTTC

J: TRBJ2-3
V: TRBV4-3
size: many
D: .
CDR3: CASSQDGGASTDTQYF
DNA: TGCGCCAGCAGCCAAGATGGGGGCGCTAGCACAGATACGCAGTATTTT

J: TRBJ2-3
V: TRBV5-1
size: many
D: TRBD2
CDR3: CASSSGLAPSTDTQYF
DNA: TGCGCCAGCAGCTCCGGACTAGCGCCTAGCACAGATACGCAGTATTTT

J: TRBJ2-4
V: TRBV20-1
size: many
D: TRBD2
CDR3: CSAPSGRYIQYF
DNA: TGCAGTGCCCCTAGCGGGAGATACATTCAGTACTTC

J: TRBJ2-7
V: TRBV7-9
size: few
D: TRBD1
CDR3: CASSLLDRDSYEQYF
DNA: TGTGCCAGCAGCTTATTGGACAGGGATTCCTACGAGCAGTACTTC

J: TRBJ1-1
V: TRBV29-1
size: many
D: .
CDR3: CSVHKQGLRTEAFF
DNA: TGCAGCGTCCATAAACAGGGCTTACGCACTGAAGCTTTCTTT

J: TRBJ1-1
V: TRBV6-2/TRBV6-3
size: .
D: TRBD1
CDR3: CASRNGQGTEAFF
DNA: TGTGCCAGCAGGAACGGACAGGGAACTGAAGCTTTCTTT

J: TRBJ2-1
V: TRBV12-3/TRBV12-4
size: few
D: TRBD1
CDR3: CASSLGHRGYNEQFF
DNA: TGTGCCAGCAGTTTAGGCCACAGGGGCTACAATGAGCAGTTCTTC

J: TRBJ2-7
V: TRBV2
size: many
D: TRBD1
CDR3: CASSQPDRGAYEQYF
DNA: TGTGCCAGCAGTCAACCCGACAGGGGGGCCTACGAGCAGTACTTC

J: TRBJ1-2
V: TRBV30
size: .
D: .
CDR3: CAWSVAGYYGYTF
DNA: TGTGCCTGGAGTGTGGCCGGATACTATGGCTACACCTTC

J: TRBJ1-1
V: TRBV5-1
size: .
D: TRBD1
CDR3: CASSSQGASTEAFF
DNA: TGCGCCAGCAGCTCGCAGGGGGCCAGCACTGAAGCTTTCTTT

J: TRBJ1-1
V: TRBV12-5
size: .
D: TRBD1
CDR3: CASGQDRGLSEAFF
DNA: TGTGCTAGTGGTCAGGACAGGGGACTTTCTGAAGCTTTCTTT

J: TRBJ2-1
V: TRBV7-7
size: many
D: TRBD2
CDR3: CASSVLGGVNNEQFF
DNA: TGTGCCAGCAGCGTCTTGGGGGGGGTGAACAATGAGCAGTTCTTC

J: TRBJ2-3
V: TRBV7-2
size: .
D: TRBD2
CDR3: CASSPRTSGRLTDTQYF
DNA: TGTGCCAGCAGCCCACGGACTAGCGGGAGGTTGACAGATACGCAGTATTTT

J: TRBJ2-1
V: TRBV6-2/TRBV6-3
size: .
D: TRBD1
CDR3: CASSPWGQGNANEQFF
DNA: TGTGCCAGCAGTCCCTGGGGACAGGGGAATGCCAATGAGCAGTTCTTC

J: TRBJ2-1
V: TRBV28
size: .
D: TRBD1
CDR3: CASSSGTGGWAEQFF
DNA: TGTGCCAGCAGCTCCGGGACAGGGGGCTGGGCTGAGCAGTTCTTC

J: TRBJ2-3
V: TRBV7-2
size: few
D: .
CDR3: CASRHIGRRADTQYF
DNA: TGTGCCAGCAGGCACATCGGGCGCCGGGCAGATACGCAGTATTTT

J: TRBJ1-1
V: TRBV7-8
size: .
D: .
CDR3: CASSLAWGGFTEAFF
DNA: TGTGCCAGCAGCTTAGCGTGGGGAGGGTTCACTGAAGCTTTCTTT

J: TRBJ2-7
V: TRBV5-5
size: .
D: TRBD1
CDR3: CASSLTGTGLSYEQYF
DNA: TGTGCCAGCAGCTTAACCGGGACAGGGCTCTCCTACGAGCAGTACTTC

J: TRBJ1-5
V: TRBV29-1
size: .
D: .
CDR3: CSVSKSGGNQPQHF
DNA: TGCAGCGTTTCAAAGTCTGGTGGCAATCAGCCCCAGCATTTT

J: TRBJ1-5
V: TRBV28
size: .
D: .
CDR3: CASRESDGSQPQHF
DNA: TGTGCCAGCAGGGAAAGCGACGGCAGTCAGCCCCAGCATTTT

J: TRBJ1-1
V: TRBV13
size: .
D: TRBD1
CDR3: CASSLSRFGQGWNTEAFF
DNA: TGTGCCAGCAGCTTAAGTAGATTCGGACAGGGGTGGAACACTGAAGCTTTCTTT

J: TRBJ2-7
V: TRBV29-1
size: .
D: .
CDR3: CSVDVRGPPYEQYF
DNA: TGCAGCGTTGACGTCCGCGGTCCTCCCTACGAGCAGTACTTC

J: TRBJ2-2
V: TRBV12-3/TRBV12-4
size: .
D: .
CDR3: CASSLYRDPGTNTGELFF
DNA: TGTGCCAGCAGTTTATATAGAGACCCCGGGACGAACACCGGGGAGCTGTTTTTT

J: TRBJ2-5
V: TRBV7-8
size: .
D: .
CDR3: CASSLVYQAQYF
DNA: TGTGCCAGCAGCTTAGTCTATCAAGCCCAGTACTTC

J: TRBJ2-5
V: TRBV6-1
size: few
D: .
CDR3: CASTLPGPRKETQYF
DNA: TGTGCCAGCACTCTACCGGGACCAAGAAAAGAGACCCAGTACTTC

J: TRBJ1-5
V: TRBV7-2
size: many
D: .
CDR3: CASSLFGLGQPQHF
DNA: TGTGCCAGCAGCTTATTTGGATTAGGTCAGCCCCAGCATTTT

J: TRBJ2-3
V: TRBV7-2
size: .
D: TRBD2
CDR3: CASSLRLVPLAGVGVTQYF
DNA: TGTGCCAGCAGCTTAAGGCTGGTCCCACTAGCGGGAGTCGGGGTTACGCAGTATTTT

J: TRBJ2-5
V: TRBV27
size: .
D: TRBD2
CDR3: CASSLYGRAPETQYF
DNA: TGTGCCAGCAGTTTATACGGGAGGGCCCCGGAGACCCAGTACTTC

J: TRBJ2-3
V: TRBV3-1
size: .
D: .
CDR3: CASSQDMARTKANTQYF
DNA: TGTGCCAGCAGCCAAGATATGGCCCGGACTAAGGCGAATACGCAGTATTTT

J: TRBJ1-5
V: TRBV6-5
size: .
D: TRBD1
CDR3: CASSPGQGWSQPQHF
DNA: TGTGCCAGCAGCCCCGGACAGGGCTGGAGTCAGCCCCAGCATTTT

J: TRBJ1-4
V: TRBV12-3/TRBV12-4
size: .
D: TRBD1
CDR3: CACQTGQGYEKLFF
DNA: TGTGCCTGTCAGACGGGACAGGGGTATGAAAAACTGTTTTTT

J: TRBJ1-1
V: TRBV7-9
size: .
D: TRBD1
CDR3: CASSWGTGGNTEAFF
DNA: TGTGCCAGCAGCTGGGGGACAGGGGGGAACACTGAAGCTTTCTTT